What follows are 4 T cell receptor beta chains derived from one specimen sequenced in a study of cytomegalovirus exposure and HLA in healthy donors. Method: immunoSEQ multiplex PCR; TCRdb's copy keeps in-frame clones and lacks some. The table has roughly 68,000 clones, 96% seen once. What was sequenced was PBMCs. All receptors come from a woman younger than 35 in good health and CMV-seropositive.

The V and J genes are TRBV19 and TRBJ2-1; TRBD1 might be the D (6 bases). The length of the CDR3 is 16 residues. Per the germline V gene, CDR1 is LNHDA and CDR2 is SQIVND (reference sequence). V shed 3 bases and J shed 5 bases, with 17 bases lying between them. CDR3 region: CASSMDLGAPNNEQFF. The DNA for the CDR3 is TGTGCCAGTAGTATGGATTTGGGGGCGCCAAACAATGAGCAGTTCTTC.

CDR3 sequence (DNA): TGTGCCAGCAGCTCGGGGACTAGCGGGAGAGATACGCAGTATTTT. It translates to CASSSGTSGRDTQYF. This sequence joins TRBV7-9 and TRBJ2-3, with 14 bases identical to TRBD2. The CDR3 sequence is 15 residues long. Germline V lookup: CDR1 SEHNR, CDR2 FQNEAQ (reference sequence). V was clipped by 4 bases and J by 5 bases; unmatched bases: 2.

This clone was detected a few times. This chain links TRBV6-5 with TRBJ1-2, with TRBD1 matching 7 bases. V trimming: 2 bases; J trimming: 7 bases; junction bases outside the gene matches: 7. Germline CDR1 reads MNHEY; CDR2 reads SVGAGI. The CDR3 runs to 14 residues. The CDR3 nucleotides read TGTGCCAGCAGTTACGAGACAGGGATGGGTGGCTACACCTTC. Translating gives CASSYETGMGGYTF.

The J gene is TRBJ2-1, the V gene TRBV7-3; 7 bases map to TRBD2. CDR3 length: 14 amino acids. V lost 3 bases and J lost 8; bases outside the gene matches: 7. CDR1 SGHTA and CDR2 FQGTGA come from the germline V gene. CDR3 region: CASSFEGGPYEQFF. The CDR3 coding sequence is TGTGCCAGCAGCTTTGAGGGAGGGCCTTATGAGCAGTTCTTC.